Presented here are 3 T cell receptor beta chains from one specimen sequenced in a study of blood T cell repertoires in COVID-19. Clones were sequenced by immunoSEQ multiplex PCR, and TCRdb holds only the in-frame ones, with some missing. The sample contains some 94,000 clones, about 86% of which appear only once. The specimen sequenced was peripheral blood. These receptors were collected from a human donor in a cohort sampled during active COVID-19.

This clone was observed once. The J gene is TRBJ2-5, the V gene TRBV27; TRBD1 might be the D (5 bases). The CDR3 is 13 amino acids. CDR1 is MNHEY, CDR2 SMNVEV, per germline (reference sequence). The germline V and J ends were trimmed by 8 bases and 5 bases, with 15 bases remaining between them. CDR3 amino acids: CASGLAGFETQYF. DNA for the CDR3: TGTGCCAGCGGATTGGCAGGGTTCGAGACCCAGTACTTC.

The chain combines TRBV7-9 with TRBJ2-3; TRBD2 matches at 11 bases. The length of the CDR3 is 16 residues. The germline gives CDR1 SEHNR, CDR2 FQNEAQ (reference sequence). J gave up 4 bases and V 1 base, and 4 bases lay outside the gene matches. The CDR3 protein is CASSLGRLAGPDTQYF. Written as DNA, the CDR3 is TGTGCCAGCAGCTTAGGGCGACTAGCGGGACCAGATACGCAGTATTTT. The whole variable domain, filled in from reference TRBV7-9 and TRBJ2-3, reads DTGVSQNPRHKITKRGQNVTFRCDPISEHNRLYWYRQTLGQGPEFLTYFQNEAQLEKSRLLSDRFSAERPKGSFSTLEIQRTEQGDSAMYLCASSLGRLAGPDTQYFGPGTRLTVL.

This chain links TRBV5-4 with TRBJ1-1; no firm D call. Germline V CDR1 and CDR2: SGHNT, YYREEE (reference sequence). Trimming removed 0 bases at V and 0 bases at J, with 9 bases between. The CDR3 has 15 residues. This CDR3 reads CASSLVAGMNTEAFF. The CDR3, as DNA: TGTGCCAGCAGCTTGGTGGCGGGTATGAACACTGAAGCTTTCTTT.